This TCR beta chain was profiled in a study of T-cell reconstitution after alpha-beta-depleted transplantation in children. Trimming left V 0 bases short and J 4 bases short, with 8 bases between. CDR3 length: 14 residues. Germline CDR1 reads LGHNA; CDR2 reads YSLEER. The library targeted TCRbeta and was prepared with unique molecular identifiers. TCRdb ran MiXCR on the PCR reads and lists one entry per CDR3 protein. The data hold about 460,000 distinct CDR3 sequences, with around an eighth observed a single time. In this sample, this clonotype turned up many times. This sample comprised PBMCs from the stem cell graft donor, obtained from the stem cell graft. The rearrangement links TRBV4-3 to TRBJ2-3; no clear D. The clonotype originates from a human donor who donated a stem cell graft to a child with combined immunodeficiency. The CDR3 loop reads CASSQDRGSDTQYF. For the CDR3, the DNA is TGCGCCAGCAGCCAAGATCGTGGGTCAGATACGCAGTATTTT.